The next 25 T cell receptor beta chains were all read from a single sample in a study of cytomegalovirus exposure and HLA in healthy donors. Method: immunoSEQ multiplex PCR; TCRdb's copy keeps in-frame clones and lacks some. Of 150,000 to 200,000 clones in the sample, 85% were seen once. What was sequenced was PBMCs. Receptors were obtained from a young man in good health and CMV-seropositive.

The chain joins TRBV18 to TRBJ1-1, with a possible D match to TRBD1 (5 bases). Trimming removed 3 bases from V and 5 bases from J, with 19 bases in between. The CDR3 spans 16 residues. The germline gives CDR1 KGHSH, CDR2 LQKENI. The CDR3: CASSPSGTLGGTEAFF. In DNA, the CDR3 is TGTGCCAGCTCACCTAGCGGGACCCTAGGCGGAACTGAAGCTTTCTTT.

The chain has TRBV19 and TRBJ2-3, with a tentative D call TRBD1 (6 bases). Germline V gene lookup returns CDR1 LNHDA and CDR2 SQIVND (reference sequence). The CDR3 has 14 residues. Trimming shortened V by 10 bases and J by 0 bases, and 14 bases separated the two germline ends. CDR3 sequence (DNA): TGTGCCACCGCACAGGGTCTGAGCACAGATACGCAGTATTTT. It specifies CATAQGLSTDTQYF.

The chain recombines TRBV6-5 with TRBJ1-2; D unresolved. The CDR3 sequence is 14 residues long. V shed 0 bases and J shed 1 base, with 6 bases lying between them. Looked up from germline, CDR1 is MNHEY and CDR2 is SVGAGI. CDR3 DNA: TGTGCCAGCAGTTACTCCGAGGGTAACTATGGCTACACCTTC. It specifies CASSYSEGNYGYTF.

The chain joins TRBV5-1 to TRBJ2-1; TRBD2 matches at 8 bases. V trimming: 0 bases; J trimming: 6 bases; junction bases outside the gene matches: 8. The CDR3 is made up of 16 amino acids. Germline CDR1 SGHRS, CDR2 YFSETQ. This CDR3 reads CASSLAGGRVRNEQFF. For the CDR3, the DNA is TGCGCCAGCAGCTTGGCGGGAGGGCGGGTTCGCAATGAGCAGTTCTTC.

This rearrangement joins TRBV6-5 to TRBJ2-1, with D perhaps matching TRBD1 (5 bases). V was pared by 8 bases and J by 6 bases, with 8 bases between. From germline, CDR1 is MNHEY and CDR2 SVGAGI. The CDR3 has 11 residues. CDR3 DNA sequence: TGTGCCAGCCTCAGGGCCAATGAGCAGTTCTTC. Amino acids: CASLRANEQFF.

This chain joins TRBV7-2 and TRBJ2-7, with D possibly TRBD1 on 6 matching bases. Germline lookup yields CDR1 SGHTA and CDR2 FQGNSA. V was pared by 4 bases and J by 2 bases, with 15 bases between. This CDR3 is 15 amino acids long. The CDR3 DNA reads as TGTGCCAGCAGCTCCCCCAGGGGAGCCGCCTACGAGCAGTACTTC. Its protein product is CASSSPRGAAYEQYF.

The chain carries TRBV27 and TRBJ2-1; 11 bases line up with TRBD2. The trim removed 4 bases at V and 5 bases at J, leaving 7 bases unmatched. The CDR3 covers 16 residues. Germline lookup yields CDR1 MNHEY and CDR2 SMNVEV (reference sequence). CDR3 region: CASSYTSGSLDNEQFF. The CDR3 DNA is TGTGCCAGCAGTTATACTAGCGGGAGCTTAGACAATGAGCAGTTCTTC.

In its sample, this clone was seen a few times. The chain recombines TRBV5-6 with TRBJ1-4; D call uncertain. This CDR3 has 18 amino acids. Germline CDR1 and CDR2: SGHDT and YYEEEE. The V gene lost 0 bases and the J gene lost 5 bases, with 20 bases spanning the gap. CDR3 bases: TGTGCCAGCAGCTTGGAAGTTAATTTGGGAGTAGAGAATGAAAAACTGTTTTTT. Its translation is CASSLEVNLGVENEKLFF.

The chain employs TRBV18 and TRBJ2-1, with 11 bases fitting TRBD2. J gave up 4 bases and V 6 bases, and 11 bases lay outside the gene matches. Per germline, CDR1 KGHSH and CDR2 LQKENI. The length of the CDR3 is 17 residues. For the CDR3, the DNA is TGTGCCAGCTCCCACACTAGCGGGAGCTACTCTTACAATGAGCAGTTCTTC. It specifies CASSHTSGSYSYNEQFF.

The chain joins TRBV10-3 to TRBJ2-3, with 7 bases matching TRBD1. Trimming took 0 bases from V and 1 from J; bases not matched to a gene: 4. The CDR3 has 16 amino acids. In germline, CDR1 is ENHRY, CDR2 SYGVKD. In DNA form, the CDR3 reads TGTGCCATCAGTGAGTCAGCAGGGGGAGGCACAGATACGCAGTATTTT. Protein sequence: CAISESAGGGTDTQYF.

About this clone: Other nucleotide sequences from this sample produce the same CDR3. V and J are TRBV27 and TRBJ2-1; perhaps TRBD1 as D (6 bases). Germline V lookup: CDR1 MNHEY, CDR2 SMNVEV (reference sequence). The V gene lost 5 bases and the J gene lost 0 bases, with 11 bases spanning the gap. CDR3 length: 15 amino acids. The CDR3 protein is CASSLTGSSYNEQFF. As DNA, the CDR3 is TGTGCCAGCAGTCTCACAGGGAGCTCCTACAATGAGCAGTTCTTC.

The CDR3 DNA sequence: TGTGCCAGCAGTTTCTCGGGTACTGAAGCTTTCTTT. Amino acid sequence: CASSFSGTEAFF. The gene calls are TRBV28 and TRBJ1-1, with D hard to call. V shed 3 bases and J shed 5 bases, with 7 bases lying between them. The germline V gene has CDR1 MDHEN and CDR2 SYDVKM. CDR3 length equals 12 residues. Drawing the rest from reference TRBV28 and TRBJ1-1, the complete variable domain is DVKVTQSSRYLVKRTGEKVFLECVQDMDHENMFWYRQDPGLGLRLIYFSYDVKMKEKGDIPEGYSVSREKKERFSLILESASTNQTSMYLCASSFSGTEAFFGQGTRLTVV.

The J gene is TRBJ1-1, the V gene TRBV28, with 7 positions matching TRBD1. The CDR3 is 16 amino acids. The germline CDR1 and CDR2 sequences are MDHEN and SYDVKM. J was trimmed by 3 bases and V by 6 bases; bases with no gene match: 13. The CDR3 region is CASSHPLTGKHTEAFF. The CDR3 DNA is TGTGCCAGCAGCCACCCGTTGACAGGGAAGCACACTGAAGCTTTCTTT.

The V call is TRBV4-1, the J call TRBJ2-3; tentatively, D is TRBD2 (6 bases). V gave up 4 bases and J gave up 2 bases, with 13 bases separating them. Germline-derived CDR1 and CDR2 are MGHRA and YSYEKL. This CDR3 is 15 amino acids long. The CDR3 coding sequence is TGCGCCAGCAGCCCCGAGGGACTTTTCACAGATACGCAGTATTTT. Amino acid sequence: CASSPEGLFTDTQYF.

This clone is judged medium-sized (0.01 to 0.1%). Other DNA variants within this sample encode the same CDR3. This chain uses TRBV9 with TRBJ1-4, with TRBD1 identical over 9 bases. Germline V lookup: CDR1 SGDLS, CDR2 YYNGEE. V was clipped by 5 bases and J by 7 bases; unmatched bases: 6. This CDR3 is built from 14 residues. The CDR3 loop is CASSSGTGSEKLFF. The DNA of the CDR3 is TGTGCCAGCAGTTCCGGGACAGGGAGTGAAAAACTGTTTTTT.

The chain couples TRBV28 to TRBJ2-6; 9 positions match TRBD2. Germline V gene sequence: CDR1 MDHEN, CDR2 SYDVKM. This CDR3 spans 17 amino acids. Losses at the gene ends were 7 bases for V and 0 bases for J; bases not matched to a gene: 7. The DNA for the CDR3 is TGTGCCAGCAAGGCGGGAGGGCTCGGCTCTGGGGCCAACGTCCTGACTTTC. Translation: CASKAGGLGSGANVLTF.

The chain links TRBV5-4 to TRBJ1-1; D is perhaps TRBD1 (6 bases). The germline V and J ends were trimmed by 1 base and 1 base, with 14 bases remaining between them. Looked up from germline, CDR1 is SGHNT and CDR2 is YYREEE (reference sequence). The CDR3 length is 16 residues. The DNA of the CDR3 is TGTGCCAGCAGCTTGATGGGGGGGCGCAGGAACACTGAAGCTTTCTTT. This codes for CASSLMGGRRNTEAFF.

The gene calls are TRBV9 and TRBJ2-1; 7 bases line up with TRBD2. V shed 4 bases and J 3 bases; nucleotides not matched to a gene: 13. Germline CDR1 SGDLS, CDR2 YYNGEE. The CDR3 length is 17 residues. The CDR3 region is CASSPTLLASDYNEQFF. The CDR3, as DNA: TGTGCCAGCAGCCCTACCTTACTAGCGAGTGACTACAATGAGCAGTTCTTC.

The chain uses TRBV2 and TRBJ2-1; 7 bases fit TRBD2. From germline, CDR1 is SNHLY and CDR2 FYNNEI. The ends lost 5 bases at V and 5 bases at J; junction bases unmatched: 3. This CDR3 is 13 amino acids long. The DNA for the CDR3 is TGTGCCAGCAGTCGGCTAGCGGACAATGAGCAGTTCTTC. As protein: CASSRLADNEQFF.

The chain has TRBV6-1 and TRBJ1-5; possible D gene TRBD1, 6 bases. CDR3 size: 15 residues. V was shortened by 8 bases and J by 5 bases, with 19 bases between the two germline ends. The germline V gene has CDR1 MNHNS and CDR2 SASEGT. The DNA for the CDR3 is TGTGCCAGCGGATCAAACAGGGTTGGGTATCAGCCCCAGCATTTT. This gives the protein CASGSNRVGYQPQHF.

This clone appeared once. The CDR3 DNA sequence: TGTGCCTCTGGGCAGGGCCAGGGGGGGGAGCTGTTTTTT. This encodes CASGQGQGGELFF. This chain connects TRBV7-3 to TRBJ2-2; tentatively, D is TRBD1 (6 bases). The CDR3 covers 13 residues. Germline V gene lookup returns CDR1 SGHTA and CDR2 FQGTGA. The germline V and J ends were trimmed by 11 bases and 8 bases, with 18 bases remaining between them.

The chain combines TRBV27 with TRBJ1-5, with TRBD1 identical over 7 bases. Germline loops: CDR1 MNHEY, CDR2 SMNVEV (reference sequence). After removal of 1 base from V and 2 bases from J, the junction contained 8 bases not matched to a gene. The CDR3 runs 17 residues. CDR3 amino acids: CASSLYQTGARNQPQHF. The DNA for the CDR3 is TGTGCCAGCAGTTTATATCAAACAGGGGCCCGCAATCAGCCCCAGCATTTT.

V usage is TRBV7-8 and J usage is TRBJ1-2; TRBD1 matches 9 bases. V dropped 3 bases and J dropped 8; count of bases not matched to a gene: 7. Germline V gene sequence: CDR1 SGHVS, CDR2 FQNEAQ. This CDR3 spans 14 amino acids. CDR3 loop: CASSFLQGAGGYTF. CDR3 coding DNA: TGTGCCAGCAGCTTCCTACAGGGGGCCGGGGGCTACACCTTC.

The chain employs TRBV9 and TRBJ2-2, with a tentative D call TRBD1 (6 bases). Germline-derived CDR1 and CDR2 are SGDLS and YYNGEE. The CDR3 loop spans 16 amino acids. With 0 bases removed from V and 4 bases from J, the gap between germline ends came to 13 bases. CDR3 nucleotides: TGTGCCAGCAGCGTAGACAGGGCCACGGTCACCGGGGAGCTGTTTTTT. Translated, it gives CASSVDRATVTGELFF.

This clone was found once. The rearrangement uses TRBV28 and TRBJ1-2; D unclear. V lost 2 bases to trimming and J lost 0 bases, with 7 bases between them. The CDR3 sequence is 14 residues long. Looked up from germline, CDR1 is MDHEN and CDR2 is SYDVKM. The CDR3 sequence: CASSLRGPNYGYTF. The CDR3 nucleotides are TGTGCCAGCAGTTTACGTGGGCCTAACTATGGCTACACCTTC.